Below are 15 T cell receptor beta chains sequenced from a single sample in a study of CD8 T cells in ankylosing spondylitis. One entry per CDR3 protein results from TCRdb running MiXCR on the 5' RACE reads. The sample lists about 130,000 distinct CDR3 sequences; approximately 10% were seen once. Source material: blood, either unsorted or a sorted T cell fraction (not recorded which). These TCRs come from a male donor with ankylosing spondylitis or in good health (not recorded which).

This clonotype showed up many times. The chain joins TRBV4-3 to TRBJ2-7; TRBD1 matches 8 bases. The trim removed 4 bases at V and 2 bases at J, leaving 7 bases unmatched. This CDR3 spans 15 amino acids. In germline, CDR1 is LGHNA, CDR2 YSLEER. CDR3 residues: CASSPQTGATYEQYF. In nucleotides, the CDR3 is TGCGCCAGCAGCCCACAGACAGGGGCTACCTACGAGCAGTACTTC.

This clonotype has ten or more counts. This chain's CDR3 is CASSFAGTGDYEQYF. DNA for the CDR3: TGTGCCAGCAGTTTTGCCGGGACAGGGGATTACGAGCAGTACTTC. The chain joins TRBV6-5 to TRBJ2-7, with 10 bases lining up with TRBD1. CDR1 is MNHEY, CDR2 SVGAGI, per germline. The V segment lost 4 bases and the J segment 4 bases; nucleotides outside the gene matches: 7. The CDR3 contains 15 residues.

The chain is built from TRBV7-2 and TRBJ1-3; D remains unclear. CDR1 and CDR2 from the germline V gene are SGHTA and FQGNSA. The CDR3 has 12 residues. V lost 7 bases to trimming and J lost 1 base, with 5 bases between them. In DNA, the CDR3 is TGTGCCAGCAAGGGATCTGGAAACACCATATATTTT. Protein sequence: CASKGSGNTIYF.

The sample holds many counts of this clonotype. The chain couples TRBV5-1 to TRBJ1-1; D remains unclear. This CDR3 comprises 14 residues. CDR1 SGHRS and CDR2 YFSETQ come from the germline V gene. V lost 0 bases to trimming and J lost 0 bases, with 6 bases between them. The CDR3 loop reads CASSLEMVNTEAFF. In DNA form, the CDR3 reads TGCGCCAGCAGCTTGGAAATGGTGAACACTGAAGCTTTCTTT.

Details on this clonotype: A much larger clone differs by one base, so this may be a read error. Written as DNA, the CDR3 is TGTGCCAACAGCTCACTCAGGACACAACAAGAGACCCAGTACTTC. Its protein product is CANSSLRTQQETQYF. V is TRBV7-9 and J is TRBJ2-5; TRBD1 might be the D (5 bases). CDR3 length equals 15 residues. Germline V CDR1 and CDR2: SEHNR, FQNEAQ (reference sequence).

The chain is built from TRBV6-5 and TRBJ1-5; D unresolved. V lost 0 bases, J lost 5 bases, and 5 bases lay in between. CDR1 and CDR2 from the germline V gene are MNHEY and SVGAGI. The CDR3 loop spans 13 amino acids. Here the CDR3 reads CASSYSLDQPQHF. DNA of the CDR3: TGTGCCAGCAGTTACTCCTTGGATCAGCCCCAGCATTTT.

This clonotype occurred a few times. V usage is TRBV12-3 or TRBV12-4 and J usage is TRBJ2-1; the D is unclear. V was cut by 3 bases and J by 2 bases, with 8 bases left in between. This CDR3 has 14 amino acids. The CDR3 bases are TGTGCCAGCAGTTTTATTAGTACCTACAATGAGCAGTTCTTC. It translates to CASSFISTYNEQFF.

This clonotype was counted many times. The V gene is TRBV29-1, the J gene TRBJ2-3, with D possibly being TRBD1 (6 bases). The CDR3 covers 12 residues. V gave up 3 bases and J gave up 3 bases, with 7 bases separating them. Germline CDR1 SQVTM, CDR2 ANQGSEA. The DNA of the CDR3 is TGCAGCGTTGACAGGGGAACAGATACGCAGTATTTT. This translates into CSVDRGTDTQYF.

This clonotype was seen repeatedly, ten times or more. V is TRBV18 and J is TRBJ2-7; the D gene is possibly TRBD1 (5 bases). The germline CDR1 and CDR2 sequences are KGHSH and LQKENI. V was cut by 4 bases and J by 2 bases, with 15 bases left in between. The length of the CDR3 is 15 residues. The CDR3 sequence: CASSQSRQGPYEQYF. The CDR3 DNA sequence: TGTGCCAGCTCACAAAGTCGTCAGGGTCCCTACGAGCAGTACTTC.

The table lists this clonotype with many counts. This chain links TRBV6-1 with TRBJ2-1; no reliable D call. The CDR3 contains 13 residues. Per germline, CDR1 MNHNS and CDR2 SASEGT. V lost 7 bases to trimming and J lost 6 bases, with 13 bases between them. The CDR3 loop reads CASTPGALNEQFF. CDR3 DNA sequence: TGTGCCAGCACCCCGGGTGCCCTCAATGAGCAGTTCTTC.

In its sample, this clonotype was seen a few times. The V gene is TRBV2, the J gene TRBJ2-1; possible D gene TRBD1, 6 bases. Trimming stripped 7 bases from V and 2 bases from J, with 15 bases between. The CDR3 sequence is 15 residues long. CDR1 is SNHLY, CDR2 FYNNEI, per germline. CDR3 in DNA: TGTGCCAGCATTAAGCAGGGGCCCACCTACAATGAGCAGTTCTTC. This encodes CASIKQGPTYNEQFF.

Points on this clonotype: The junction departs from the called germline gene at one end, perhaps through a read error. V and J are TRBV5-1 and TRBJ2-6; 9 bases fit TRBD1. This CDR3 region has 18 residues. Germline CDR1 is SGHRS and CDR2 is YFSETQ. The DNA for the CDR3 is TGCGCCAGCAGCGTACAAACAGGGGGCGTTTCCGGGGCCAACGGCCTGACTTTC. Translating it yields CASSVQTGGVSGANGLTF. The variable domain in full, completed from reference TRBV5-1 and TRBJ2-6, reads KAGVTQTPRYLIKTRGQQVTLSCSPISGHRSVSWYQQTPGQGLQFLFEYFSETQRNKGNFPGRFSGRQFSNSRSEMNVSTLELGDSALYLCASSVQTGGVSGANGLTFGAGSRLTVL.

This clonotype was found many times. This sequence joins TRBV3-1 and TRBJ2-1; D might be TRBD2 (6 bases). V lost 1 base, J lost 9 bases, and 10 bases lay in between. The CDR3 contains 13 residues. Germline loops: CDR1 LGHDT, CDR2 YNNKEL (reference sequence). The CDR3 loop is CASSQAGRSEQFF. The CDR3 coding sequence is TGTGCCAGCAGCCAAGCCGGGAGATCTGAGCAGTTCTTC.

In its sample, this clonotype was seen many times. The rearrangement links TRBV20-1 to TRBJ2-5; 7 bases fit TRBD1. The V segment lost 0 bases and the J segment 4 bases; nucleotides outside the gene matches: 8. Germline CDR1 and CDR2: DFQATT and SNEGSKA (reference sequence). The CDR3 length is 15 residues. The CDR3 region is CSARDPNRGAETQYF. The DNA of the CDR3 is TGCAGTGCTAGAGACCCTAACAGGGGTGCAGAGACCCAGTACTTC.

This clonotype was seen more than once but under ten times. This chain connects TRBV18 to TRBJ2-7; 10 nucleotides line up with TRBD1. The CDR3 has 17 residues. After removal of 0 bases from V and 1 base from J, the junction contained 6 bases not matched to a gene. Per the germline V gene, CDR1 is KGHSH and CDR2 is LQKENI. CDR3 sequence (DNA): TGTGCCAGCTCACCACCGAACCGGGACAGGGGATCCTACGAGCAGTACTTC. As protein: CASSPPNRDRGSYEQYF.